The 7 T cell receptor beta chains in this list originate from one sample, sequenced in a study of cytomegalovirus exposure and HLA in healthy donors. PCR was performed using 60 Vbeta and 13 Jbeta primers. Produced via immunoSEQ multiplex PCR; TCRdb's table is partial and in-frame only. The repertoire table contains 160,000 or so clones. The sequenced material came from PBMCs. Every receptor here comes from a man younger than 40 in good health and CMV-seronegative.

The chain joins TRBV28 to TRBJ1-2; TRBD1 agrees at 7 bases. CDR1 is MDHEN, CDR2 SYDVKM, per germline. The V gene end was trimmed by 7 bases and the J gene end by 5 bases; junction bases not matched to a gene: 16. The CDR3 extends over 16 amino acids. The CDR3 nucleotides read TGTGCCAGCACCGACACTTTTACAGACAGGGTGTATGGCTACACCTTC. It translates to CASTDTFTDRVYGYTF.

DNA for the CDR3: TGTGCCGGCGCCGGGACAGGGTTTCTCGCCTACGAGCAGTACTTC. It yields the protein CAGAGTGFLAYEQYF. V gene TRBV10-3 combines with J gene TRBJ2-7; 9 bases are a match to TRBD1. Trimming took 11 bases from V and 2 from J; bases not matched to a gene: 13. The CDR3 is made up of 15 amino acids. From germline, CDR1 is ENHRY and CDR2 SYGVKD.

The chain is built from TRBV2 and TRBJ2-5; perhaps TRBD1 as D (6 bases). The CDR3 is 12 amino acids. V was shortened by 11 bases and J by 2 bases, with 12 bases between the two germline ends. The germline V gene has CDR1 SNHLY and CDR2 FYNNEI. DNA of the CDR3: TGTGCCGGAAGGACAGATCAAGAGACCCAGTACTTC. Translated: CAGRTDQETQYF.

The chain has TRBV19 and TRBJ2-2; perhaps TRBD2 as D (7 bases). Between the trimmed V and J ends, which lost 9 bases and 9 bases, there was a span of 23 bases. CDR3 length: 15 amino acids. CDR1 is LNHDA and CDR2 is SQIVND in the germline V gene (reference sequence). The CDR3 coding sequence is TGTGCCAGCGAGGGGGGGCATTCCTCGAGTCGGGAGCTGTTTTTT. This codes for CASEGGHSSSRELFF.

The J gene is TRBJ2-2, the V gene TRBV7-9; the D is unclear. V dropped 3 bases and J dropped 4 bases, with 9 bases sitting between them. The germline V gene encodes CDR1 SEHNR and CDR2 FQNEAQ (reference sequence). CDR3 length equals 14 residues. CDR3 region: CASSFGSGTGELFF. In nucleotides, the CDR3 is TGTGCCAGCAGCTTCGGATCGGGCACCGGGGAGCTGTTTTTT.

This CDR3 reads CASSTGTDYGYTF. CDR3 DNA sequence: TGCGCCAGCAGTACCGGGACAGACTATGGCTACACCTTC. The chain links TRBV10-1 to TRBJ1-2, with 7 bases lining up with TRBD1. V dropped 5 bases and J dropped 3; count of bases not matched to a gene: 3. Germline CDR1 reads WNHNN; CDR2 reads SYGVQD (reference sequence). This CDR3 has 13 residues.

The V and J genes are TRBV7-3 and TRBJ2-5, with a tentative D call TRBD1 (6 bases). Per the germline V gene, CDR1 is SGHTA and CDR2 is FQGTGA. With 1 base removed from V and 5 bases from J, the gap between germline ends came to 11 bases. The CDR3 loop spans 14 amino acids. CDR3 DNA: TGTGCCAGCAGCTTAAACAGGGAAGTGGAGACCCAGTACTTC. Its protein product is CASSLNREVETQYF.